One and the same sample provided the 13 T cell receptor beta chains below, sequenced in a study of tumor T cells in aggressive B-cell lymphoma. The data were produced by immunoSEQ multiplex PCR, yet TCRdb's version contains in-frame clones alone and is incomplete. This table has approximately 10,000 clones, roughly 81% appearing once. Sequences were obtained from tumor tissue. These receptor sequences come from an adult with diffuse large B cell lymphoma.

This rearrangement joins TRBV19 to TRBJ2-4, with D tentatively TRBD1 (7 bases). In germline, CDR1 is LNHDA, CDR2 SQIVND (reference sequence). The CDR3 is made up of 15 amino acids. Trimming pared 5 bases from V and 3 bases from J, leaving 14 bases between. CDR3 sequence: CASSEQGGGKNIQYF. The CDR3 coding sequence is TGTGCCAGTAGTGAGCAGGGGGGTGGCAAAAACATTCAGTACTTC.

The gene calls are TRBV27 and TRBJ1-5; 10 bases align to TRBD1. This CDR3 has 15 residues. Germline V gene lookup returns CDR1 MNHEY and CDR2 SMNVEV (reference sequence). Trimming cost V 7 bases and J 3 bases; bases outside gene matches: 6. Here the CDR3 reads CASTQTGGANQPQHF. The CDR3 DNA is TGTGCCAGCACCCAGACAGGGGGCGCCAATCAGCCCCAGCATTTT.

This clone has more than one count but fewer than ten. This chain uses TRBV4-3 with TRBJ2-1; 8 nucleotides line up with TRBD1. V was clipped by 1 base and J by 2 bases; unmatched bases: 1. The CDR3 spans 15 residues. In germline, CDR1 is LGHNA, CDR2 YSLEER. The DNA of the CDR3 is TGCGCCAGCAGCCAAGTACAGGGGGCCTACAATGAGCAGTTCTTC. It codes for CASSQVQGAYNEQFF.

The chain joins TRBV5-6 to TRBJ2-5, with a weak D call TRBD2 (6 bases). Trimming removed 2 bases at V and 5 bases at J, with 10 bases between. Germline lookup yields CDR1 SGHDT and CDR2 YYEEEE. The CDR3 consists of 13 residues. For the CDR3, the DNA is TGTGCCAGCAGCTTCGGGGCGGGGGAGACCCAGTACTTC. Amino acids: CASSFGAGETQYF.

This sequence joins TRBV5-6 and TRBJ2-2; 7 bases line up with TRBD2. Germline lookup yields CDR1 SGHDT and CDR2 YYEEEE. The CDR3 extends over 15 amino acids. The J segment lost 5 bases and the V segment lost 0 bases, leaving 4 bases of the junction unmatched. Here the CDR3 DNA reads TGTGCCAGCAGCTTGGTCGGGGGAGGGACCGGGGAGCTGTTTTTT. As protein: CASSLVGGGTGELFF.

V gene TRBV6-6 combines with J gene TRBJ1-5; tentatively, D is TRBD1 (5 bases). Germline CDR1 is MNHNY and CDR2 is SVGAGI (reference sequence). Trimming shortened V by 5 bases and J by 4 bases, and 15 bases separated the two germline ends. This CDR3 has 15 amino acids. CDR3 sequence: CASSTSVGANQPQHF. The CDR3 DNA is TGTGCCAGCAGTACATCGGTTGGGGCGAATCAGCCCCAGCATTTT.

The V and J genes are TRBV6-5 and TRBJ1-2, with D hard to call. Germline V gene data show CDR1 as MNHEY and CDR2 as SVGAGI. V lost 4 bases, J lost 3 bases, and 9 bases lay in between. CDR3 length equals 13 residues. The CDR3 bases are TGTGCCAGCAGTTTCTACGGTGACTATGGCTACACCTTC. Residues: CASSFYGDYGYTF.

The rearrangement uses TRBV5-8 and TRBJ1-3; the D is unclear. Per germline, CDR1 SGHTS and CDR2 YDEGEE. V lost 2 bases and J lost 7, with 13 bases in between. The CDR3 has 14 amino acids. In DNA form, the CDR3 reads TGTGCCAGCAGCTTACCCGGGAGATATAACACCATATATTTT. Protein sequence: CASSLPGRYNTIYF.

The chain couples TRBV6-1 to TRBJ2-2; D is possibly TRBD1 (6 bases). Germline values: CDR1 MNHNS, CDR2 SASEGT. V was pared by 8 bases and J by 5 bases, with 12 bases between. CDR3 length: 13 amino acids. CDR3 amino acids: CASGTGYTGELFF. CDR3 coding DNA: TGTGCCAGCGGTACAGGGTATACCGGGGAGCTGTTTTTT.

The chain combines TRBV2 with TRBJ2-5, with a possible D match to TRBD2 (5 bases). The CDR3 loop spans 13 amino acids. Germline values: CDR1 SNHLY, CDR2 FYNNEI. Trimming left V 7 bases short and J 3 bases short, with 12 bases between. The CDR3 bases are TGTGCCAGCATCGACGGGGTAGAAGAGACCCAGTACTTC. As protein: CASIDGVEETQYF.

The V gene is TRBV19, the J gene TRBJ2-7; D perhaps matches TRBD2 (5 bases). CDR1 LNHDA and CDR2 SQIVND come from the germline V gene (reference sequence). The V end lost 11 bases, the J end lost 5 bases, and 16 bases lay between the germline ends. The CDR3 has 12 amino acids. The CDR3 is CAQHRRFHEQYF. The CDR3 DNA reads TGTGCCCAACATAGGAGGTTCCACGAGCAGTACTTC.

The V gene is TRBV9, the J gene TRBJ2-3, with TRBD2 as a possible D gene (6 bases). From germline, CDR1 is SGDLS and CDR2 YYNGEE. Trimming pared 7 bases from V and 2 bases from J, leaving 17 bases between. This CDR3 spans 15 amino acids. The CDR3 region is CASDVSGLATDTQYF. In DNA form, the CDR3 reads TGTGCCAGCGATGTGAGCGGGTTAGCCACAGATACGCAGTATTTT.

This chain links TRBV7-2 with TRBJ2-1; the D gene is possibly TRBD1 (5 bases). The V end was cut by 4 bases, the J end by 7 bases, with 14 bases between. CDR3 size: 14 residues. Germline-derived CDR1 and CDR2 are SGHTA and FQGNSA. The CDR3 here is CASSSQEHGNEQFF. The DNA of the CDR3 is TGTGCCAGCAGCTCACAGGAGCATGGAAATGAGCAGTTCTTC.